The sequence of this T cell receptor beta chain was determined in a study of read filtering for tumor transcriptome and immune sequencing. The V gene's germline CDR1 is LGHNA and CDR2 YNFKEQ. The CDR3 runs to 15 residues. V dropped 4 bases and J dropped 3 bases, with 13 bases sitting between them. Details on this clonotype: This may come from a read error, since a much larger clone is one base off.

Molecular barcoded adaptors covering alpha/delta and beta/gamma chains were used on 400 to 450 ng RNA. MiXCR, run by TCRdb on the reads, gives a single entry per CDR3 protein. Of more than 45,000 distinct CDR3 sequences listed, roughly 18% are singletons. V usage is TRBV4-2 and J usage is TRBJ1-5; D perhaps matches TRBD1 (6 bases). The TCR was taken from a donor aged 40 or older with multiple myeloma. Material for sequencing was a population of CD138-negative cells sorted from bone marrow. CDR3 loop: CASSRDIAINQPQHF. Written as DNA, the CDR3 is TGTGCCAGCAGCCGGGACATAGCCATCAATCAGCCCCAGCATTTT.